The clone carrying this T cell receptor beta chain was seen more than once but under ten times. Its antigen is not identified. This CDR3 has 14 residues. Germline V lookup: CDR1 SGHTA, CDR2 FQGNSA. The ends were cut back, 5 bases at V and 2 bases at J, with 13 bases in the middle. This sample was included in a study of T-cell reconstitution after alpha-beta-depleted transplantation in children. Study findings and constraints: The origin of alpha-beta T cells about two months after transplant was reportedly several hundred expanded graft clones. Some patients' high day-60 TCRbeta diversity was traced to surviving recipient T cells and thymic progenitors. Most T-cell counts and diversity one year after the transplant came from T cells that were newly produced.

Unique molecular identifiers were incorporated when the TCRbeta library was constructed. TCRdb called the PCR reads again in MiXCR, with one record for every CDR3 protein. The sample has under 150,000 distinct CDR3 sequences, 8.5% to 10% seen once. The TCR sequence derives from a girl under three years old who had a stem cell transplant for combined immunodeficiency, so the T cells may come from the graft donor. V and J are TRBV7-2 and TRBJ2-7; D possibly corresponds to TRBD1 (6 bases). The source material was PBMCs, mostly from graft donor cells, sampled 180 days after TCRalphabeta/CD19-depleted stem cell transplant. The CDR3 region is CASSDGGTPYEQYF. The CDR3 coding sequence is TGTGCCAGCAGCGACGGTGGGACACCCTACGAGCAGTACTTC.